These 17 T cell receptor beta chains were all obtained from the same sample, sequenced in a study of beta chain features in type 1 diabetes. Study-wide findings and caveats: Moderately but significantly shorter TCRB CDR3s were found in Type 1 diabetes patients in all four CD4+ subsets.

The study reverse transcribed the entire isolated RNA, so it sequenced expressed TCRB transcripts. Data came from immunoSEQ multiplex PCR; TCRdb stores just in-frame clones and leaves some out. Of hundreds of thousands of clones listed, about a tenth are singletons. These receptors' antigens are unknown. The sequenced sample consisted of central memory CD4+ T cells from blood. Source of these receptors: a man aged 25 to 40 with type 1 diabetes.

This clone has just a few counts. The same CDR3 is also encoded by other DNA sequences in this sample. This chain uses TRBV28 with TRBJ1-6; 10 bases are shared with TRBD1. The CDR3 is 14 residues long. Germline V gene data show CDR1 as MDHEN and CDR2 as SYDVKM. V trimming: 6 bases; J trimming: 4 bases; junction bases outside the gene matches: 0. The CDR3 is CASRGQGYNSPLHF. In DNA form, the CDR3 reads TGTGCCAGCAGGGGACAGGGGTATAATTCACCCCTCCACTTT.

In this sample, this clone turned up a few times. The gene calls are TRBV5-6 and TRBJ1-2; the D gene is possibly TRBD1 (5 bases). The CDR3 sequence is 14 residues long. V lost 4 bases and J lost 3, with 13 bases in between. Germline CDR1 reads SGHDT; CDR2 reads YYEEEE. CDR3 nucleotide sequence: TGTGCCAGCAGCACGTTAGGGGACGACTATGGCTACACCTTC. Translating gives CASSTLGDDYGYTF.

V gene TRBV27 combines with J gene TRBJ1-3, with a possible D match to TRBD1 (6 bases). Germline CDR1 is MNHEY and CDR2 is SMNVEV (reference sequence). Trimming took 5 bases from V and 6 from J, leaving 14 bases between them. This CDR3 has 14 amino acids. The DNA of the CDR3 is TGTGCCAGCAGTCTCACGGGACACCTAAACACCATATATTTT. Its translation is CASSLTGHLNTIYF.

This clone was observed a few times. The gene calls are TRBV11-2 and TRBJ1-2; D gene uncertain. The V end lost 2 bases, the J end lost 1 base, and 14 bases lay between the germline ends. The CDR3 is made up of 16 amino acids. The V gene's germline CDR1 is SGHAT and CDR2 FQNNGV. The CDR3 protein is CASSLSLGGSNYGYTF. The CDR3 nucleotides read TGTGCCAGCAGCTTAAGTCTGGGCGGCAGTAACTATGGCTACACCTTC.

The table lists this clone with a few counts. The rearrangement uses TRBV5-1 and TRBJ2-3; D is ambiguous. The length of the CDR3 is 15 residues. The V end lost 4 bases, the J end lost 0 bases, and 12 bases lay between the germline ends. Germline V gene data show CDR1 as SGHRS and CDR2 as YFSETQ. CDR3 region: CASSPTYTSTDTQYF. The CDR3 DNA follows: TGCGCCAGCAGCCCGACTTACACTAGCACAGATACGCAGTATTTT.

This clone was recorded a few times. This chain connects TRBV6-5 to TRBJ1-5; D is unclear. The CDR3 sequence is 14 residues long. The V gene lost 0 bases and the J gene lost 7 bases, with 10 bases spanning the gap. Per germline, CDR1 MNHEY and CDR2 SVGAGI. The CDR3 DNA follows: TGTGCCAGCAGTTACTCGAGGGTACGACAGCCCCAGCATTTT. Residues: CASSYSRVRQPQHF.

The gene calls are TRBV10-3 and TRBJ1-6; D remains unclear. Germline CDR1 and CDR2: ENHRY and SYGVKD. The ends were cut back, 4 bases at V and 6 bases at J, with 7 bases in the middle. The CDR3 is 13 amino acids. CDR3 loop: CAISGEGNSPLHF. The CDR3 region has the DNA TGTGCCATCAGTGGAGAGGGTAATTCACCCCTCCACTTT.

This clone was counted at least ten times. CDR3 in DNA: TGTGCCTGGAGTGTTGCCGGGGAGCTGTTTTTT. Amino acids: CAWSVAGELFF. The chain couples TRBV30 to TRBJ2-2; the D is unclear. Germline CDR1 is GTSNPN and CDR2 is SVGIG (reference sequence). The V gene lost 0 bases and the J gene lost 6 bases, with 2 bases spanning the gap. The CDR3 runs 11 residues. Combining the CDR3 with reference TRBV30 and TRBJ2-2 gives the whole variable domain SQTIHQWPATLVQPVGSPLSLECTVEGTSNPNLYWYRQAAGRGLQLLFYSVGIGQISSEVPQNLSASRPQDRQFILSSKKLLLSDSGFYLCAWSVAGELFFGEGSRLTVL.

The rearrangement joins TRBV9 to TRBJ2-4; perhaps TRBD1 as D (5 bases). The CDR3 has 15 residues. The germline V gene has CDR1 SGDLS and CDR2 YYNGEE. V dropped 3 bases and J dropped 0 bases, with 10 bases sitting between them. Here the CDR3 reads CASSAGHLAKNIQYF. The CDR3 DNA sequence: TGTGCCAGCAGCGCTGGACATTTAGCCAAAAACATTCAGTACTTC.

This clone was counted only a few times. The V gene is TRBV7-2, the J gene TRBJ1-2; D ambiguous. V shed 5 bases and J shed 0 bases, with 16 bases lying between them. Germline V gene data show CDR1 as SGHTA and CDR2 as FQGNSA. CDR3 length equals 16 residues. Here the CDR3 reads CASSPSGRLTNYGYTF. The CDR3 DNA is TGTGCCAGCAGCCCGTCCGGACGGCTTACTAACTATGGCTACACCTTC. Variable domain in full (rest from reference TRBV7-2 and TRBJ1-2): GAGVSQSPSNKVTEKGKDVELRCDPISGHTALYWYRQSLGQGLEFLIYFQGNSAPDKSGLPSDRFSAERTGGSVSTLTIQRTQQEDSAVYLCASSPSGRLTNYGYTFGSGTRLTVV.

The rearrangement links TRBV2 to TRBJ2-7; possibly TRBD2 for D (5 bases). V was clipped by 6 bases and J by 0 bases, with 15 bases between them. Germline V gives CDR1 SNHLY, CDR2 FYNNEI. This CDR3 spans 15 amino acids. CDR3 coding DNA: TGTGCCAGCAGGACGGACTTTTCGAGCTCCTACGAGCAGTACTTC. Translating gives CASRTDFSSSYEQYF.

Concerning this clone itself: The sample contains more than one DNA sequence encoding this CDR3. The CDR3 reads CASRPRVTDTQYF. CDR3 nucleotide sequence: TGTGCCAGCAGGCCCCGTGTAACAGATACGCAGTATTTT. V usage is TRBV2 and J usage is TRBJ2-3, with unresolved D. The CDR3 length is 13 residues. Germline V lookup: CDR1 SNHLY, CDR2 FYNNEI. Trimming took off 6 bases at V and 3 bases at J, with 10 bases between the two ends.

The table lists this clone with many counts. The chain joins TRBV7-9 to TRBJ1-2; the D is unclear. The V and J ends lost 5 bases and 5 bases respectively, with 12 bases between them. CDR3 length: 13 amino acids. The germline V gene has CDR1 SEHNR and CDR2 FQNEAQ (reference sequence). DNA of the CDR3: TGTGCCAGCAGCCCTAGTGGTACTTATGGCTACACCTTC. Amino acid sequence: CASSPSGTYGYTF.

This clone was seen a few times. This chain joins TRBV19 and TRBJ2-5, with D possibly being TRBD1 (6 bases). The CDR3 has 16 residues. Germline values: CDR1 LNHDA, CDR2 SQIVND (reference sequence). Trimming removed 3 bases at V and 5 bases at J, with 19 bases between. The CDR3 nucleotides read TGTGCCAGTAGTATGGGGCGGACAGCTTCGACGGAGACCCAGTACTTC. Its translation is CASSMGRTASTETQYF.

This clone appeared a few times. V gene TRBV25-1 combines with J gene TRBJ1-4; D perhaps matches TRBD1 (5 bases). Trimming took off 4 bases at V and 5 bases at J, with 8 bases between the two ends. CDR1 and CDR2 (germline): MGHDK, SYGVNS. This CDR3 is built from 13 residues. The DNA of the CDR3 is TGTGCCAGCAGTGGGCAGGGCAATGAAAAACTGTTTTTT. It specifies CASSGQGNEKLFF.

The chain employs TRBV30 and TRBJ2-1; a weak D match, TRBD2 (6 bases). The germline V and J ends were trimmed by 8 bases and 7 bases, with 15 bases remaining between them. This CDR3 has 12 amino acids. The germline CDR1 and CDR2 sequences are GTSNPN and SVGIG (reference sequence). Here the CDR3 reads CAGGTGGNEQFF. The DNA for the CDR3 is TGTGCCGGGGGTACAGGAGGGAATGAGCAGTTCTTC.

This clone appeared a few times. This chain joins TRBV6-1 and TRBJ1-5, with unresolved D. Germline loops: CDR1 MNHNS, CDR2 SASEGT. V lost 5 bases and J lost 7, with 12 bases in between. The CDR3 has 13 residues. The CDR3 DNA reads TGTGCCAGCAGTTATCTTCGAACCCAGCCCCAGCATTTT. Protein sequence: CASSYLRTQPQHF.